This T cell receptor (beta chain) was obtained from a study of graft-versus-host responses after intestinal transplantation. At the level of the study: As for transplant type, recipients had multivisceral, liver-intestinal, or isolated intestinal grafts. Tacrolimus and steroids were given for about 3 years to all recipients after anti-thymocyte globulin induction.

Points on this clone: Its target is not known.

Unmatched junction bases numbered 12, after V lost 1 base and J lost 6 bases. The CDR3 has 18 residues. The germline CDR1 and CDR2 sequences are MDHEN and SYDVKM. Generated by immunoSEQ multiplex PCR, the TCRdb table keeps only in-frame clones and is missing some. The table includes tens of thousands of clones, about 93% detected once. Study outcomes and limitations: Recipient marrow showed GvH clones, some seen first in ileum or blood.

The source is a human donor who was the organ donor for an intestinal transplant. Specimen: unstimulated CD8+ T cells sorted from spleen or lymph node cells, collected before transplant. The gene calls are TRBV28 and TRBJ2-7, with 13 bases matching TRBD2. The CDR3 DNA sequence: TGTGCCAGCAGTTTATCGGGGGTAACACTAGCGGGAGGGGTCGAGCAGTACTTC. Encoded protein: CASSLSGVTLAGGVEQYF.